Each of the 18 T cell receptor beta chains below was sequenced from the same sample in a study of shared clonotypes between healthy human individuals. Assay used: immunoSEQ multiplex PCR; TCRdb lists only in-frame clones, some missing. In the table there are around 750,000 clones, around 74% of which are singletons. The sample taken for sequencing was memory CD4+ T cells sorted from blood. The subset: CD45RA-negative fraction. These receptors were taken from a woman between 25 and 40 years old in good health.

This chain uses TRBV2 with TRBJ1-2, with D possibly TRBD1 on 5 matching bases. V was pared by 2 bases and J by 7 bases, with 8 bases between. The CDR3 has 12 amino acids. Germline loops: CDR1 SNHLY, CDR2 FYNNEI. CDR3 in DNA: TGTGCCAGCAGTGAATTGGGGGGTGGCTACACCTTC. It codes for CASSELGGGYTF.

This chain joins TRBV11-2 and TRBJ1-4, with D tentatively TRBD1 (5 bases). Per germline, CDR1 SGHAT and CDR2 FQNNGV. V lost 4 bases to trimming and J lost 5 bases, with 14 bases between them. The CDR3 is made up of 15 amino acids. CDR3: CASSSPIEGNEKLFF. In nucleotides, the CDR3 is TGTGCCAGCAGCTCGCCTATAGAGGGGAATGAAAAACTGTTTTTT.

The chain joins TRBV28 to TRBJ1-2; D gene unclear. The ends were cut back, 3 bases at V and 0 bases at J, with 5 bases in the middle. CDR3 size: 13 residues. Germline CDR1 reads MDHEN; CDR2 reads SYDVKM. CDR3 region: CASSFSSNYGYTF. The CDR3 DNA reads as TGTGCCAGCAGTTTTTCGTCTAACTATGGCTACACCTTC.

This chain connects TRBV6-1 to TRBJ2-6, with a weak D call TRBD1 (5 bases). Germline V lookup: CDR1 MNHNS, CDR2 SASEGT. Trimming took off 0 bases at V and 0 bases at J, with 18 bases between the two ends. This CDR3 has 20 amino acids. CDR3 DNA: TGTGCCAGCAGTGAAGCGCGTCGGACAAGGGAAGGCTCTGGGGCCAACGTCCTGACTTTC. The encoded protein is CASSEARRTREGSGANVLTF.

As for this clone: Within the sample, other DNA sequences also encode this same CDR3. The CDR3 DNA follows: TGTGCCAGCGGACAAACCTACGAGCAGTACTTC. It encodes CASGQTYEQYF. The chain couples TRBV14 to TRBJ2-7; D might be TRBD1 (5 bases). The CDR3 is made up of 11 amino acids. Trimming took 8 bases from V and 2 from J, leaving 7 bases between them. The germline V gene has CDR1 SGHDN and CDR2 FVKESK.

This clone was observed a single time. The V call is TRBV6-5, the J call TRBJ1-1; the D is unclear. The germline CDR1 and CDR2 sequences are MNHEY and SVGAGI. V shed 2 bases and J shed 1 base, with 11 bases lying between them. The CDR3 sequence is 15 residues long. CDR3 sequence: CASSYTRLPNTEAFF. Here the CDR3 DNA reads TGTGCCAGCAGTTACACCCGCTTGCCGAACACTGAAGCTTTCTTT.

V gene TRBV28 combines with J gene TRBJ2-7; TRBD1 matches 7 bases. V was pared by 3 bases and J by 3 bases, with 5 bases of the junction left unmatched. CDR3 length: 14 residues. The germline CDR1 and CDR2 sequences are MDHEN and SYDVKM. The CDR3 is CASSFPRDSYEQYF. CDR3 bases: TGTGCCAGCAGTTTCCCAAGGGACAGCTACGAGCAGTACTTC.

To note about this clone: Other DNA sequences in this sample translate to the same CDR3. The V and J genes are TRBV6-1 and TRBJ2-7; no definite D call. Trimming shortened V by 3 bases and J by 4 bases, and 1 base separated the two germline ends. The CDR3 spans 10 residues. Germline values: CDR1 MNHNS, CDR2 SASEGT. CDR3 sequence reads: CASSEYEQYF. The CDR3 region has the DNA TGTGCCAGCAGTGAGTACGAGCAGTACTTC.

The J gene is TRBJ2-7, the V gene TRBV10-2; D is uncertain. Germline CDR1 is WSHSY and CDR2 is SAAADI. The CDR3 is 12 residues long. V lost 1 base, J lost 3 bases, and 4 bases lay in between. The CDR3 region is CASSEFGYEQYF. The CDR3 DNA follows: TGCGCCAGCAGTGAGTTTGGCTACGAGCAGTACTTC.

This sequence joins TRBV7-2 and TRBJ1-4; D possibly corresponds to TRBD1 (5 bases). The CDR3 runs 14 residues. Germline V gene data show CDR1 as SGHTA and CDR2 as FQGNSA. V was shortened by 5 bases and J by 4 bases, with 11 bases between the two germline ends. The CDR3 coding sequence is TGTGCCAGCAGCCCGGGACCGAGTAATGAAAAACTGTTTTTT. It encodes CASSPGPSNEKLFF.

V gene TRBV5-1 combines with J gene TRBJ2-7; D is perhaps TRBD2 (7 bases). This CDR3 is 14 amino acids long. CDR1 is SGHRS, CDR2 YFSETQ, per germline. Trimming pared 3 bases from V and 6 bases from J, leaving 16 bases between. The CDR3 bases are TGCGCCAGCAGCTCTGGGGAGGGGGGCTTCGAGCAGTACTTC. Residues: CASSSGEGGFEQYF.

This sequence joins TRBV29-1 and TRBJ1-5, with D tentatively TRBD1 (6 bases). This CDR3 is built from 15 residues. V was trimmed by 4 bases and J by 3 bases, leaving 16 bases between them. Germline V gene lookup returns CDR1 SQVTM and CDR2 ANQGSEA. The chain's CDR3 is CSVGWATGPNQPQHF. CDR3 coding DNA: TGCAGCGTTGGTTGGGCTACAGGGCCCAATCAGCCCCAGCATTTT.

The CDR3 loop is CASSLMDFYNEQFF. CDR3 coding DNA: TGTGCCAGCAGCCTAATGGACTTCTACAATGAGCAGTTCTTC. V and J are TRBV7-9 and TRBJ2-1; the D gene is possibly TRBD2 (5 bases). Germline CDR1 and CDR2: SEHNR and FQNEAQ (reference sequence). This CDR3 is built from 14 residues. V was shortened by 5 bases and J by 3 bases, with 11 bases between the two germline ends.

The rearrangement links TRBV5-4 to TRBJ2-3, with 7 bases matching TRBD1. The CDR3 is 16 residues long. Per germline, CDR1 SGHNT and CDR2 YYREEE (reference sequence). V dropped 4 bases and J dropped 0; count of bases not matched to a gene: 8. The CDR3 loop reads CASSNGQATSTDTQYF. The CDR3 DNA reads TGTGCCAGCAGCAACGGACAGGCGACTAGCACAGATACGCAGTATTTT.

The chain employs TRBV10-1 and TRBJ2-5; TRBD2 is a possible D gene (6 bases). Germline loops: CDR1 WNHNN, CDR2 SYGVQD (reference sequence). CDR3 length: 14 residues. Trimming stripped 3 bases from V and 4 bases from J, with 12 bases between. The CDR3 protein is CASSELGRLETQYF. The CDR3 bases are TGCGCCAGCAGTGAATTGGGGAGGCTAGAGACCCAGTACTTC.

The chain employs TRBV6-6 and TRBJ2-7, with 10 positions matching TRBD2. The CDR3 has 14 residues. Germline V gene lookup returns CDR1 MNHNY and CDR2 SVGAGI (reference sequence). The J segment lost 0 bases and the V segment lost 6 bases, leaving 2 bases of the junction unmatched. In nucleotides, the CDR3 is TGTGCCAGCAGAACTAGCGGGGTCTCCTACGAGCAGTACTTC. It translates to CASRTSGVSYEQYF.

The chain couples TRBV29-1 to TRBJ1-5; D call uncertain. The CDR3 contains 14 residues. Germline CDR1 is SQVTM and CDR2 is ANQGSEA. V dropped 4 bases and J dropped 2 bases, with 12 bases sitting between them. CDR3 in DNA: TGCAGCGTTGCAGCGGGAGGCGGCAATCAGCCCCAGCATTTT. Encoded protein: CSVAAGGGNQPQHF.

The sample holds a few counts of this clone. The J gene is TRBJ2-7, the V gene TRBV2; D call uncertain. CDR1 and CDR2 from the germline V gene are SNHLY and FYNNEI. V lost 6 bases, J lost 3 bases, and 12 bases lay in between. The CDR3 is made up of 13 amino acids. The DNA of the CDR3 is TGTGCCAGCAGCAACGGACCGGGCTACGAGCAGTACTTC. The encoded protein is CASSNGPGYEQYF.